These 21 T cell receptor beta chains were sequenced from one sample in a study of blood T cell repertoires in COVID-19. Data came from immunoSEQ multiplex PCR; TCRdb stores just in-frame clones and leaves some out. The sample contains approximately 210,000 clones, 70% to 90% of which appear only once. Sequencing used peripheral blood. These receptors all stem from a human donor in a cohort sampled during active COVID-19.

This rearrangement joins TRBV9 to TRBJ2-1; 12 bases align to TRBD2. CDR1 and CDR2 from the germline V gene are SGDLS and YYNGEE. The V gene end was trimmed by 4 bases and the J gene end by 5 bases; junction bases not matched to a gene: 4. The CDR3 covers 15 residues. This CDR3 reads CASSSTSGGHNEQFF. The CDR3 coding sequence is TGTGCCAGCAGCTCAACTAGCGGGGGGCACAATGAGCAGTTCTTC.

This chain joins TRBV6-2 or TRBV6-3 and TRBJ2-3; 10 nucleotides match TRBD2. The J segment lost 1 base and the V segment lost 2 bases, leaving 0 bases of the junction unmatched. Germline V CDR1 and CDR2: MNHEY, SVGEGT. The CDR3 consists of 15 residues. The CDR3 loop is CASSYGTSGTDTQYF. The CDR3 bases are TGTGCCAGCAGTTACGGGACTAGCGGCACAGATACGCAGTATTTT.

The chain carries TRBV4-3 and TRBJ1-5, with unresolved D. The V and J ends lost 7 bases and 0 bases respectively, with 31 bases between them. Germline V lookup: CDR1 LGHNA, CDR2 YSLEER. The CDR3 sequence is 21 residues long. CDR3 bases: TGCGCCAGCAACGCTACTAAGAGGGCTCAGGACCCAGGTTATAGCAATCAGCCCCAGCATTTT. This encodes CASNATKRAQDPGYSNQPQHF.

J is TRBJ2-7 and V is TRBV7-9, with 11 bases identical to TRBD1. Germline trimming cut 4 bases from V and 6 bases from J; bases unmatched to any gene: 8. This CDR3 contains 15 residues. Germline V lookup: CDR1 SEHNR, CDR2 FQNEAQ (reference sequence). CDR3 sequence: CASSSSGTGGGEQYF. CDR3 nucleotides: TGTGCCAGCAGCTCATCCGGGACAGGGGGAGGCGAGCAGTACTTC.

Concerning this clone: Other nucleotide sequences in the sample specify the same CDR3. The V and J genes are TRBV10-3 and TRBJ1-2; the D gene is possibly TRBD1 (5 bases). Germline CDR1 ENHRY, CDR2 SYGVKD. The V gene lost 2 bases and the J gene lost 5 bases, with 6 bases spanning the gap. This CDR3 comprises 12 residues. The chain's CDR3 is CAISEAGYGYTF. As DNA, the CDR3 is TGTGCCATCAGTGAGGCAGGGTATGGCTACACCTTC.

The J gene is TRBJ1-2, the V gene TRBV9; 10 bases are shared with TRBD1. The V segment lost 4 bases and the J segment 8 bases; nucleotides outside the gene matches: 8. The CDR3 has 14 amino acids. The germline gives CDR1 SGDLS, CDR2 YYNGEE. This chain's CDR3 is CASSTGQGTGGYTF. CDR3 bases: TGTGCCAGCAGCACGGGACAGGGGACGGGAGGCTACACCTTC.

CDR3 sequence: CAWSVRGASGRYEQYF. The CDR3 bases are TGTGCCTGGAGTGTACGCGGGGCTAGCGGGAGGTACGAGCAGTACTTC. The V call is TRBV30, the J call TRBJ2-7, with 11 bases fitting TRBD2. CDR1 and CDR2 (germline): GTSNPN, SVGIG (reference sequence). V was clipped by 0 bases and J by 4 bases; unmatched bases: 8. The CDR3 totals 16 residues.

J is TRBJ2-1 and V is TRBV10-3, with 14 bases fitting TRBD2. After removal of 3 bases from V and 8 bases from J, the junction contained 6 bases not matched to a gene. Germline V CDR1 and CDR2: ENHRY, SYGVKD. This CDR3 is 16 amino acids long. The CDR3, as DNA: TGTGCCATCAGTGACCAGACTAGCGGGGGGGCATATGAGCAGTTCTTC. It translates to CAISDQTSGGAYEQFF.

This clone appeared a single time. This rearrangement joins TRBV7-2 to TRBJ2-2, with TRBD2 matching over 10 bases. CDR3 size: 16 residues. The germline V gene encodes CDR1 SGHTA and CDR2 FQGNSA. Germline trimming cut 3 bases from V and 1 base from J; bases unmatched to any gene: 2. The CDR3, as DNA: TGTGCCAGCAGCTTCTCTAGCGGGGGGAACACCGGGGAGCTGTTTTTT. It is translated as CASSFSSGGNTGELFF.

The chain is built from TRBV5-8 and TRBJ2-7; D is possibly TRBD1 (8 bases). The CDR3 length is 16 residues. Trimming stripped 6 bases from V and 5 bases from J, with 24 bases between. Germline loops: CDR1 SGHTS, CDR2 YDEGEE. The CDR3 sequence: CASNGGSGQGTNEQYF. The CDR3 region has the DNA TGTGCCAGCAACGGGGGGTCCGGACAGGGCACCAACGAGCAGTACTTC.

The CDR3, as DNA: TGTGCCTGGGACAGGTCGATCTATGGCTACACCTTC. Translation: CAWDRSIYGYTF. V and J are TRBV30 and TRBJ1-2; maybe TRBD1 (6 bases). CDR1 is GTSNPN, CDR2 SVGIG, per germline (reference sequence). Trimming cost V 5 bases and J 4 bases, with 11 bases left between them. The CDR3 loop spans 12 amino acids.

The rearrangement uses TRBV7-9 and TRBJ2-2; 9 nucleotides match TRBD2. In germline, CDR1 is SEHNR, CDR2 FQNEAQ (reference sequence). The CDR3 totals 15 residues. J gave up 0 bases and V 6 bases, and 2 bases lay outside the gene matches. In nucleotides, the CDR3 is TGTGCCAGCAGAGTAGCGGGGGCGAACACCGGGGAGCTGTTTTTT. It translates to CASRVAGANTGELFF.

The V and J genes are TRBV9 and TRBJ2-3; D remains ambiguous. Trimming shortened V by 3 bases and J by 2 bases, and 10 bases separated the two germline ends. Germline CDR1 and CDR2: SGDLS and YYNGEE. The CDR3 spans 14 residues. CDR3: CASSDFTSTDTQYF. CDR3 coding DNA: TGTGCCAGCAGCGACTTCACCTCCACAGATACGCAGTATTTT.

The chain carries TRBV28 and TRBJ2-5; no clear D. Trimming pared 5 bases from V and 5 bases from J, leaving 15 bases between. This CDR3 has 14 amino acids. In germline, CDR1 is MDHEN, CDR2 SYDVKM. CDR3 sequence reads: CASSPGTPGETQYF. DNA for the CDR3: TGTGCCAGCAGTCCTGGAACCCCCGGGGAGACCCAGTACTTC.

This clone showed up just once. The chain carries TRBV7-2 and TRBJ2-7, with D maybe TRBD1 (6 bases). The CDR3 is 12 amino acids. The ends were cut back, 5 bases at V and 5 bases at J, with 10 bases in the middle. Germline lookup yields CDR1 SGHTA and CDR2 FQGNSA. The CDR3 DNA reads TGTGCCAGCAGCGCCCGGACAGACGAGCAGTACTTC. As protein: CASSARTDEQYF.

The CDR3 nucleotides read TGTGCCAGCAGCCAAGGACAAATTGGGAATGAGCAGTTCTTC. Protein product: CASSQGQIGNEQFF. The rearrangement links TRBV11-1 to TRBJ2-1; tentative D call: TRBD1 (5 bases). V lost 5 bases, J lost 7 bases, and 15 bases lay in between. Per germline, CDR1 SGHAT and CDR2 FQDESV (reference sequence). This CDR3 is 14 amino acids long.

The chain has TRBV29-1 and TRBJ2-7; 8 nucleotides agree with TRBD2. V lost 5 bases, J lost 5 bases, and 14 bases stayed unmatched. In germline, CDR1 is SQVTM, CDR2 ANQGSEA. The CDR3 covers 15 residues. CDR3: CSVRTSSMGFNEQYF. The CDR3 bases are TGCAGCGTTAGGACTAGCTCAATGGGATTCAACGAGCAGTACTTC.

The J gene is TRBJ1-5, the V gene TRBV6-5; D unclear. In germline, CDR1 is MNHEY, CDR2 SVGAGI. This CDR3 region has 14 residues. V lost 5 bases and J 5 bases, leaving 13 bases between the germline ends. The CDR3 spells CASSPYLGDQPQHF. CDR3 sequence (DNA): TGTGCCAGCAGTCCATACCTAGGAGATCAGCCCCAGCATTTT.

This rearrangement joins TRBV10-1 to TRBJ2-2; TRBD2 aligns across 8 bases. The germline V gene encodes CDR1 WNHNN and CDR2 SYGVQD (reference sequence). The CDR3 is 14 residues long. The J segment lost 4 bases and the V segment lost 4 bases, leaving 2 bases of the junction unmatched. The CDR3 sequence: CASSAAGGTGELFF. The CDR3, as DNA: TGCGCCAGCAGTGCTGCGGGGGGCACCGGGGAGCTGTTTTTT.

This sequence joins TRBV5-4 and TRBJ1-1, with TRBD1 as a possible D gene (6 bases). The CDR3 covers 16 residues. Germline V gene sequence: CDR1 SGHNT, CDR2 YYREEE (reference sequence). V lost 2 bases to trimming and J lost 1 base, with 15 bases between them. CDR3 in amino acids: CASSFLGGVGNTEAFF. CDR3 DNA sequence: TGTGCCAGCAGCTTCCTAGGGGGGGTAGGGAACACTGAAGCTTTCTTT. The variable domain in full, with the rest retrieved from reference TRBV5-4 and TRBJ1-1, is ETGVTQSPTHLIKTRGQQVTLRCSSQSGHNTVSWYQQALGQGPQFIFQYYREEENGRGNFPPRFSGLQFPNYSSELNVNALELDDSALYLCASSFLGGVGNTEAFFGQGTRLTVV.

Concerning this clone itself: The same CDR3 arises from other DNA sequences in this sample as well. The chain links TRBV5-4 to TRBJ2-7; 7 bases fit TRBD1. V shed 3 bases and J 0 bases; nucleotides not matched to a gene: 9. Germline CDR1 is SGHNT and CDR2 is YYREEE (reference sequence). The CDR3 sequence is 16 residues long. The CDR3 bases are TGTGCCAGCAGCTCCGCGCGAGGACAGGACTCCTACGAGCAGTACTTC. This encodes CASSSARGQDSYEQYF.